The 13 T cell receptor beta chains below were found in one sample sequenced in a study of blood T cell repertoires in COVID-19. Sequenced by immunoSEQ multiplex PCR; TCRdb stores in-frame clones only, minus some. In the table there are 300,000 to 350,000 clones, roughly 88% of which are singletons. The sequenced sample consisted of PBMCs or T cells enriched from blood (not recorded which). The source is a man aged 30-40 years who had recovered from COVID-19.

The J gene is TRBJ1-5, the V gene TRBV18; D not resolved. Germline CDR1 reads KGHSH; CDR2 reads LQKENI. Trimming shortened V by 4 bases and J by 5 bases, and 12 bases separated the two germline ends. The CDR3 length is 14 residues. In DNA, the CDR3 is TGTGCCAGCTCACAGGACGGGAGAGATCAGCCCCAGCATTTT. Amino acid sequence: CASSQDGRDQPQHF.

This rearrangement joins TRBV19 to TRBJ1-2; 10 bases line up with TRBD1. The CDR3 is 14 amino acids. Looked up from germline, CDR1 is LNHDA and CDR2 is SQIVND (reference sequence). The trim removed 5 bases at V and 5 bases at J, leaving 5 bases unmatched. CDR3 nucleotides: TGTGCCAGTAGTCCGGGACAGGGGTGGTATGGCTACACCTTC. It is translated as CASSPGQGWYGYTF.

The chain carries TRBV9 and TRBJ1-3; TRBD1 might be the D (5 bases). Germline V gene lookup returns CDR1 SGDLS and CDR2 YYNGEE. The CDR3 spans 15 residues. Deletions cut 0 bases from V and 2 bases from J, with 9 bases between. The chain's CDR3 is CASSVAGGTGNTIYF. The CDR3 DNA follows: TGTGCCAGCAGCGTAGCGGGGGGAACTGGAAACACCATATATTTT.

This sequence joins TRBV2 and TRBJ2-3; D is uncertain. Per germline, CDR1 SNHLY and CDR2 FYNNEI. The CDR3 length is 13 residues. The V and J ends lost 6 bases and 9 bases respectively, with 16 bases between them. The CDR3 DNA sequence: TGTGCCAGCAGCGCCGAGCACTCCGGGACGCAGTATTTT. It yields the protein CASSAEHSGTQYF.

This clone was observed a single time. The chain has TRBV25-1 and TRBJ2-6; the D gene is possibly TRBD2 (6 bases). The V gene lost 7 bases and the J gene lost 0 bases, with 13 bases spanning the gap. Germline V lookup: CDR1 MGHDK, CDR2 SYGVNS. The CDR3 consists of 16 residues. The CDR3 bases are TGTGCCAGCACCGCGGGGCAGCTCTCTGGGGCCAACGTCCTGACTTTC. It encodes CASTAGQLSGANVLTF.

This sequence joins TRBV2 and TRBJ1-5, with D unclear. The germline gives CDR1 SNHLY, CDR2 FYNNEI. There are 13 residues in the CDR3. V shed 6 bases and J shed 1 base, with 7 bases lying between them. Here the CDR3 reads CASREWSNQPQHF. The CDR3 nucleotides read TGTGCCAGCAGGGAGTGGAGCAATCAGCCCCAGCATTTT.

The chain has TRBV2 and TRBJ1-3; D not resolved. V was pared by 8 bases and J by 2 bases, with 13 bases between. There are 14 residues in the CDR3. The V gene's germline CDR1 is SNHLY and CDR2 FYNNEI. The CDR3 DNA follows: TGTGCCAGCTCTCAGGATTCCGCTGGAAACACCATATATTTT. This gives the protein CASSQDSAGNTIYF.

A few counts support this clone. This chain links TRBV6-2 or TRBV6-3 with TRBJ2-1, with D possibly TRBD2 on 7 matching bases. The germline gives CDR1 MNHEY, CDR2 SVGEGT. Trimming cost V 5 bases and J 2 bases, with 16 bases left between them. CDR3 length: 16 residues. This CDR3 reads CASSPLGGGAYNEQFF. DNA of the CDR3: TGTGCCAGCAGTCCACTTGGAGGGGGGGCCTACAATGAGCAGTTCTTC.

The V gene is TRBV30, the J gene TRBJ1-3, with a weak D call TRBD1 (6 bases). Germline V lookup: CDR1 GTSNPN, CDR2 SVGIG (reference sequence). The CDR3 has 13 residues. Trimming pared 1 base from V and 8 bases from J, leaving 12 bases between. CDR3 sequence (DNA): TGTGCCTGGAGTGGACAGGTCTTCGACACCATATATTTT. Translating it yields CAWSGQVFDTIYF. Full variable domain (missing parts from reference TRBV30 and TRBJ1-3): SQTIHQWPATLVQPVGSPLSLECTVEGTSNPNLYWYRQAAGRGLQLLFYSVGIGQISSEVPQNLSASRPQDRQFILSSKKLLLSDSGFYLCAWSGQVFDTIYFGEGSWLTVV.

V gene TRBV18 combines with J gene TRBJ1-2; weak D call: TRBD1 (6 bases). Germline lookup yields CDR1 KGHSH and CDR2 LQKENI. CDR3 size: 14 residues. The V gene lost 6 bases and the J gene lost 8 bases, with 19 bases spanning the gap. Here the CDR3 reads CASSLPAAGAGYTF. The CDR3 region has the DNA TGTGCCAGCTCCCTCCCTGCGGCAGGGGCGGGCTACACCTTC.

The chain uses TRBV9 and TRBJ2-3; TRBD2 matches at 8 bases. Germline V gene lookup returns CDR1 SGDLS and CDR2 YYNGEE. Germline trimming cut 4 bases from V and 1 base from J; bases unmatched to any gene: 8. The CDR3 runs to 16 residues. In DNA form, the CDR3 reads TGTGCCAGCAGCCCCCGCGGGGGGCAGGGCACAGATACGCAGTATTTT. Its translation is CASSPRGGQGTDTQYF.

The genes are TRBV6-5 and TRBJ1-6; 7 bases align to TRBD1. Per the germline V gene, CDR1 is MNHEY and CDR2 is SVGAGI. This CDR3 spans 13 amino acids. V lost 6 bases, J lost 9 bases, and 5 bases stayed unmatched. The CDR3 DNA reads as TGTGCCAGCAGCGCAAACAGGGGTTCACCCCTCCACTTT. Protein: CASSANRGSPLHF.

V gene TRBV12-3 or TRBV12-4 combines with J gene TRBJ1-2, with D tentatively TRBD1 (6 bases). V lost 5 bases and J 4 bases, leaving 11 bases between the germline ends. This CDR3 is built from 13 residues. Here the CDR3 reads CASSNTGLYGYTF. For the CDR3, the DNA is TGTGCCAGCAGTAACACAGGGCTCTATGGCTACACCTTC.